These 19 T cell receptor beta chains came from one sample sequenced in a study of CD8 T cells in ankylosing spondylitis. TCRdb used MiXCR to reprocess the 5' RACE reads, holding one entry per CDR3 protein. The profile covers 450,000 or so distinct CDR3 sequences, with roughly 26% appearing a single time and 0.89% taken by the ten largest. Points from the study as a whole: A TCR beta motif of roughly eight highly homologous variants appeared characteristic of ankylosing spondylitis blood.

No antigens are known for them. The sample taken for sequencing was blood, either unsorted or a sorted T cell fraction (not recorded which). These receptors were collected from a male donor with ankylosing spondylitis.

CDR3 nucleotides: TGTGCCAGCAGCCAAGTGCAGGGGGCTGGTGAGCAGTTCTTC. Protein product: CASSQVQGAGEQFF. The V and J genes are TRBV3-1 and TRBJ2-1; TRBD1 matches at 8 bases. Germline CDR1 reads LGHDT; CDR2 reads YNNKEL (reference sequence). The CDR3 sequence is 14 residues long. Trimming removed 1 base from V and 9 bases from J; junction bases left unmatched: 5.

The chain couples TRBV24-1 to TRBJ2-1; D is uncertain. Trimming removed 7 bases from V and 1 base from J, with 10 bases in between. This CDR3 has 14 amino acids. CDR1 is KGHDR, CDR2 SFDVKD, per germline. The CDR3 sequence: CATSGAWSYNEQFF. The CDR3 coding sequence is TGTGCCACCAGCGGTGCCTGGTCCTACAATGAGCAGTTCTTC.

The chain uses TRBV5-1 and TRBJ2-3; 12 bases match TRBD2. The CDR3 has 16 residues. CDR1 SGHRS and CDR2 YFSETQ come from the germline V gene. The V gene end was trimmed by 2 bases and the J gene end by 3 bases; junction bases not matched to a gene: 4. The CDR3 protein is CASSLLAGGRTDTQYF. In DNA form, the CDR3 reads TGCGCCAGCAGCTTACTAGCGGGAGGAAGGACAGATACGCAGTATTTT. The whole variable domain, filled in from reference TRBV5-1 and TRBJ2-3, reads KAGVTQTPRYLIKTRGQQVTLSCSPISGHRSVSWYQQTPGQGLQFLFEYFSETQRNKGNFPGRFSGRQFSNSRSEMNVSTLELGDSALYLCASSLLAGGRTDTQYFGPGTRLTVL.

In its sample, this clonotype was seen a few times. V and J are TRBV7-8 and TRBJ2-1; no clear D. This CDR3 has 16 amino acids. Germline V gene sequence: CDR1 SGHVS, CDR2 FQNEAQ. Trimming removed 5 bases at V and 4 bases at J, with 18 bases between. CDR3 coding DNA: TGTGCCAGCAGCCCGCGGACCCTCATAATTTACAATGAGCAGTTCTTC. Translating it yields CASSPRTLIIYNEQFF.

This chain uses TRBV29-1 with TRBJ1-2; D is undetermined. Germline V gene lookup returns CDR1 SQVTM and CDR2 ANQGSEA. The CDR3 extends over 12 amino acids. V was cut by 4 bases and J by 5 bases, with 11 bases left in between. CDR3 in DNA: TGCAGCGTTGGGGCCCAGGCGTATGGCTACACCTTC. Amino acids: CSVGAQAYGYTF.

This chain joins TRBV24-1 and TRBJ2-1, with D perhaps matching TRBD2 (5 bases). V lost 2 bases to trimming and J lost 3 bases, with 10 bases between them. CDR3 length: 15 amino acids. Germline V lookup: CDR1 KGHDR, CDR2 SFDVKD. This CDR3 is CATSDSGFVYNEQFF. The DNA for the CDR3 is TGTGCCACCAGTGATTCGGGGTTCGTCTACAATGAGCAGTTCTTC.

In this sample, this clonotype turned up a few times. V and J are TRBV7-2 and TRBJ2-5, with 7 bases fitting TRBD1. The CDR3 is 15 residues long. Germline trimming cut 5 bases from V and 0 bases from J; bases unmatched to any gene: 6. Germline CDR1 and CDR2: SGHTA and FQGNSA. The CDR3 reads CASSRGQSYQETQYF. CDR3 sequence (DNA): TGTGCCAGCAGCAGGGGACAGTCTTACCAAGAGACCCAGTACTTC. Looking up the rest from reference TRBV7-2 and TRBJ2-5 gives the full variable domain: GAGVSQSPSNKVTEKGKDVELRCDPISGHTALYWYRQSLGQGLEFLIYFQGNSAPDKSGLPSDRFSAERTGGSVSTLTIQRTQQEDSAVYLCASSRGQSYQETQYFGPGTRLLVL.

V gene TRBV27 combines with J gene TRBJ2-2; possible D gene TRBD1, 6 bases. CDR3 length: 13 amino acids. Germline CDR1 reads MNHEY; CDR2 reads SMNVEV (reference sequence). V lost 3 bases to trimming and J lost 6 bases, with 8 bases between them. CDR3 protein: CASSFRGSGELFF. Written as DNA, the CDR3 is TGTGCCAGCAGTTTCAGGGGATCCGGGGAGCTGTTTTTT.

The chain employs TRBV7-2 and TRBJ2-7; 9 positions match TRBD1. Looked up from germline, CDR1 is SGHTA and CDR2 is FQGNSA. J was trimmed by 5 bases and V by 4 bases; bases with no gene match: 6. The CDR3 sequence is 14 residues long. CDR3 DNA: TGTGCCAGCAGCTCCTCAACAGGGGGCAACGAGCAGTACTTC. Translation: CASSSSTGGNEQYF.

The gene calls are TRBV20-1 and TRBJ2-2; 7 bases align to TRBD2. V shed 0 bases and J 5 bases; nucleotides not matched to a gene: 9. Germline CDR1 is DFQATT and CDR2 is SNEGSKA (reference sequence). The CDR3 covers 16 residues. The CDR3 bases are TGCAGTGCTAGAGATCTGAGGGAGGGCCTTACCGGGGAGCTGTTTTTT. Translating gives CSARDLREGLTGELFF.

This clonotype has a handful of counts. The rearrangement links TRBV7-9 to TRBJ2-3; 7 bases align to TRBD1. J gave up 4 bases and V 5 bases, and 9 bases lay outside the gene matches. The length of the CDR3 is 15 residues. Looked up from germline, CDR1 is SEHNR and CDR2 is FQNEAQ (reference sequence). The CDR3 coding sequence is TGTGCCAGCAGCCAGCGAAGGGGGCAGGCAGATACGCAGTATTTT. Its translation is CASSQRRGQADTQYF.

This rearrangement joins TRBV30 to TRBJ1-2; D uncertain. V lost 0 bases to trimming and J lost 6 bases, with 11 bases between them. CDR3 length: 13 residues. Looked up from germline, CDR1 is GTSNPN and CDR2 is SVGIG (reference sequence). In DNA, the CDR3 is TGTGCCTGGAGTGTAATTTCACCAAATGGCTACACCTTC. This encodes CAWSVISPNGYTF.

J is TRBJ1-6 and V is TRBV20-1; 9 nucleotides align to TRBD1. After removal of 0 bases from V and 3 bases from J, the junction contained 9 bases not matched to a gene. Germline V CDR1 and CDR2: DFQATT, SNEGSKA (reference sequence). This CDR3 comprises 18 residues. The chain's CDR3 is CSARDRDRVPNYNSPLHF. DNA of the CDR3: TGCAGTGCTAGAGATAGGGACAGGGTACCCAACTATAATTCACCCCTCCACTTT.

This clonotype appeared a few times. This chain connects TRBV29-1 to TRBJ2-7; 8 positions agree with TRBD2. J was trimmed by 0 bases and V by 4 bases; bases with no gene match: 8. This CDR3 spans 15 amino acids. Per germline, CDR1 SQVTM and CDR2 ANQGSEA. CDR3 sequence (DNA): TGCAGCGTTGTGGCTAGCGGGCGAAGCTCCTACGAGCAGTACTTC. This encodes CSVVASGRSSYEQYF.

The J gene is TRBJ2-3, the V gene TRBV3-1, with D perhaps matching TRBD2 (5 bases). Per the germline V gene, CDR1 is LGHDT and CDR2 is YNNKEL (reference sequence). CDR3 length: 15 amino acids. The ends were cut back, 5 bases at V and 6 bases at J, with 18 bases in the middle. This CDR3 is CASSRRGGEGDTQYF. CDR3 in DNA: TGTGCCAGCAGCAGACGCGGAGGCGAAGGGGATACGCAGTATTTT.

CDR3 sequence reads: CASSLEGDGNPYEQYF. CDR3 nucleotide sequence: TGCGCCAGCAGCTTGGAAGGGGACGGAAACCCCTACGAGCAGTACTTC. The rearrangement joins TRBV5-1 to TRBJ2-7; tentatively, D is TRBD1 or TRBD2 (5 bases each). The germline V gene encodes CDR1 SGHRS and CDR2 YFSETQ. The V gene lost 0 bases and the J gene lost 2 bases, with 15 bases spanning the gap. The CDR3 sequence is 16 residues long.

J is TRBJ2-1 and V is TRBV24-1, with 8 nucleotides matching TRBD2. Trimming at V came to 3 bases and at J to 13 bases, leaving 10 bases not matched to a gene. This CDR3 contains 14 residues. CDR1 KGHDR and CDR2 SFDVKD come from the germline V gene. The CDR3 here is CATSDAYSREEQFF. In DNA, the CDR3 is TGTGCCACCAGTGATGCCTACTCGCGGGAGGAACAGTTCTTC.

This chain uses TRBV3-1 with TRBJ1-4, with 10 bases aligning to TRBD1. Germline V lookup: CDR1 LGHDT, CDR2 YNNKEL (reference sequence). The CDR3 contains 16 residues. J gave up 7 bases and V 3 bases, and 8 bases lay outside the gene matches. CDR3 region: CASSHADRGLGEKLFF. Written as DNA, the CDR3 is TGTGCCAGCAGCCACGCCGACAGGGGGCTAGGTGAAAAACTGTTTTTT.

This clonotype was counted a few times. The CDR3 reads CASSQDKTGSNQPQHF. The CDR3 DNA reads as TGTGCCAGCAGCCAGGATAAGACAGGGTCCAATCAGCCCCAGCATTTT. V usage is TRBV4-2 and J usage is TRBJ1-5, with 7 bases matching TRBD1. V lost 3 bases to trimming and J lost 3 bases; unmatched junction nucleotides: 8. CDR3 length: 16 residues. CDR1 and CDR2 from the germline V gene are LGHNA and YNFKEQ.